Sequencing of this TCR beta chain was carried out in a study of monozygotic twins with inflammatory bowel disease (dated by TCRdb to between 2018 and 2020). In terms of the full investigation: In total, 28 monozygotic twin pairs made up the full study: 19 Danish pairs, all IBD-discordant, plus nine German pairs, of which four were IBD-concordant and five were IBD-discordant. Each individual had, on average, about 151 000 unique TCRalpha sequences and 181 000 unique TCRbeta sequences available for analysis. The search for disease-associated traits relied mainly on comparing IBD patients with their genetically identical healthy co-twins within discordant pairs.

The library came from 5' RACE. Each TCR library was prepared from roughly 3.5 ug of total RNA. For each sample, cDNA synthesis with SMARTScribe reverse transcriptase was split into eight separate reactions. Unique molecular identifiers containing a 6-nucleotide sample barcode were introduced through template switching during cDNA synthesis. Two nested PCRs of around 16 and 10 cycles amplified the TCRalpha and TCRbeta cDNA, and bead purification followed each PCR. Before amplification, the cDNA was treated with uracil DNA-glycosylase and purified using the QIAquick PCR purification kit. The second PCR added Illumina TruSeq-compatible adapters along with sample-specific barcodes. TapeStation and Qubit were used to check library quality and concentration, and 4.5 to 6.5 ng of each library was pooled. Sequencing of the pooled libraries was done on an Illumina HiSeq2500 single-index Rapid Run using custom sequencing primers and 2 x 100 bp reads. The authors processed their data as follows. MiGEC version 1.2.6 was used for UMI-based consensus assembly to correct PCR and sequencing errors. V(D)J alignment, clonotype assembly and CDR3 extraction were performed with MiXCR version 2.1.1. To normalise gene usage, clonotype sharing and MAIT/NKT TCR abundance, the top 1000, 10 000 and 20 000 clonotypes in each sample were analysed. Diversity was computed as the inverse Simpson index with the vegan R package after downsampling to 27 000 UMIs. Paired Mann-Whitney U tests on discordant twin pairs were used, with Benjamini-Hochberg multiple-testing correction. After TCRdb reprocessed the reads, each CDR3 protein sequence was kept as one row, without DNA. The V and J calls here are based on TCRdb, not the publication. This sample's table carries about 160,000 distinct CDR3 sequences. The top ten clones comprise over 2.5% of the sample.

On this clonotype: The specificity of this receptor is unknown.

The full study reports these points: Because patients were on differing immunosuppressive treatments, the repertoires may have picked up extra background noise and inter-individual variability. A decrease in TCRbeta repertoire diversity, as measured by inverse Simpson index, was observed in IBD patients compared with their healthy co-twins. No difference in repertoire similarity was observed between concordant and discordant twins, possibly owing to limited statistical power. The results gave no support for a single strong signal or clonotype linked to IBD. The analysis was unable to tell apart different T cell subtypes. Compared with healthy twins, IBD patients had fewer clonotypes in common with other individuals, a difference most pronounced in patients showing signs of disease activity.

From each donor, an approximately 2.4 ml peripheral blood sample was collected into PAXgene tubes and kept at -80 degrees C. Without T cell sorting, total RNA was isolated from whole blood using the PAXgene blood miRNA kit on an automated QIAcube. Deep TCRalpha and TCRbeta repertoire profiling with unique molecular barcoding was performed on peripheral blood of monozygotic twin pairs concordant or discordant for inflammatory bowel disease. Smoking habits were recorded for all twin pairs, with individuals classified as current, former or never smokers. Based on the germline V gene (reference sequence), the CDR1 and CDR2 sequences are LNHNV and YYDKDF. The CDR3 covers 15 residues, taking in both the cysteine and the phenylalanine. No DNA appears here.

This receptor was obtained from a human donor with ulcerative colitis or Crohn's disease, or a healthy co-twin of an affected twin (not recorded which). Sequenced sample: blood. Recombination joined TRBV15 with TRBJ1-1; TCRdb returns TRBD1, unconfirmable since there is no DNA. The CDR3 here reads CATSRDWTGEKEAFF.